The entry below gives a single T cell receptor (beta chain) sequence along with its context. Libraries were prepared by immunoSEQ multiplex PCR; TCRdb keeps only in-frame clonotypes and omits some of them. In the table there are around 250,000 clones, 80% to 90% of which are singletons. This specimen comes from a study of blood T cell repertoires in COVID-19. Study-wide context: Sites across the United States, Italy and Spain contributed samples from acute and convalescent COVID-19.

The CDR3 is 13 amino acids. Germline V gene data show CDR1 as LGHDT and CDR2 as YNNKEL (reference sequence). Trimming cost V 6 bases and J 5 bases; bases outside gene matches: 5. Everyone who took part was about 18 to 90 years old, and they came from about two dozen US areas. The sample was PBMCs or T cells enriched from blood (not recorded which). The TCR originated in a man between 18 and 29 years old who had recovered from COVID-19. This chain links TRBV3-1 (or the pseudogene TRBV3-2) with TRBJ1-1, with 8 bases matching TRBD1. The CDR3 loop reads CASSLDRVTEAFF. The CDR3 DNA sequence: TGTGCCAGCAGTCTGGACAGGGTAACTGAAGCTTTCTTT.